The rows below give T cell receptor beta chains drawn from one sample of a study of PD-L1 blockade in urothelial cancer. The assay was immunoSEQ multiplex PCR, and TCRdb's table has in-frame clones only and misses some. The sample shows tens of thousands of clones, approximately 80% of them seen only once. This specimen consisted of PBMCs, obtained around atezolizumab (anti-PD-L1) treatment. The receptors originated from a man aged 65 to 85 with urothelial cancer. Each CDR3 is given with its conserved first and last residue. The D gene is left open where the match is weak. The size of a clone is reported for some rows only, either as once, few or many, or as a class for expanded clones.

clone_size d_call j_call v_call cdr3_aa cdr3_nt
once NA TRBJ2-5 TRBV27 CASSPPRASQDQETQYF TGTGCCAGCAGTCCACCCCGAGCGAGCCAAGACCAAGAGACCCAGTACTTC
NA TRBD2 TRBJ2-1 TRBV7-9 CASSLGGWVAGEQFF TGTGCCAGCAGCTTAGGGGGGTGGGTAGCGGGTGAGCAGTTCTTC
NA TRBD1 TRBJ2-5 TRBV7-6 CASSSARQGRLETQYF TGTGCCAGCAGCTCGGCCAGACAGGGGAGGCTGGAGACCCAGTACTTC
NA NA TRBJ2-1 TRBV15 CATSRETAVNEQFF TGTGCCACCAGCAGAGAAACAGCCGTTAATGAGCAGTTCTTC
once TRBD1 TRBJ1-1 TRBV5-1 CASRQGQMNTEAFF TGCGCCAGCAGACAGGGACAGATGAACACTGAAGCTTTCTTT
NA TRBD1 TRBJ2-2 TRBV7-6 CASSSRTTGGSNTGELFF TGTGCCAGCAGCTCGAGGACAACAGGGGGCTCAAACACCGGGGAGCTGTTTTTT
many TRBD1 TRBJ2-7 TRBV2 CASSGPIGTVSYEQYF TGTGCCAGCAGTGGTCCGATCGGGACAGTCTCCTACGAGCAGTACTTC
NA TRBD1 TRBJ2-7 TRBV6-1 CASRPGQGRAYEQYF TGTGCCAGCCGCCCCGGACAGGGGAGAGCCTACGAGCAGTACTTC
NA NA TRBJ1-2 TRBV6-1 CASRDDRFYGYTF TGTGCCAGCAGGGACGACAGATTCTATGGCTACACCTTC
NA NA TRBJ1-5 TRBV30 CAWSVLNSNQPQHF TGTGCCTGGAGTGTACTGAATAGCAATCAGCCCCAGCATTTT
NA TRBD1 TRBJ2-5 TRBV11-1 CASSPGQGAGETQYF TGTGCCAGCAGCCCGGGACAGGGGGCAGGGGAGACCCAGTACTTC
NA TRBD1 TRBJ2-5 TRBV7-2 CASSSPGTGTQYF TGTGCCAGCAGCTCCCCCGGGACAGGGACCCAGTACTTC
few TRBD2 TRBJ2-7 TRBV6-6 CASSYAKAGADEQYF TGTGCCAGCAGTTACGCGAAAGCGGGAGCGGACGAGCAGTACTTC
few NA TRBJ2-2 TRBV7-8 CASSLAGAGELFF TGTGCCAGCAGCTTAGCCGGAGCCGGGGAGCTGTTTTTT
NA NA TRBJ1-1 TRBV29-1 CSVWGVGLNTEAFF TGCAGCGTTTGGGGGGTTGGCTTGAACACTGAAGCTTTCTTT
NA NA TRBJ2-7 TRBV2 CASSEGPGEQYF TGTGCCAGCAGTGAGGGCCCGGGGGAGCAGTACTTC
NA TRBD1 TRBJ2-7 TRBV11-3 CASSFTGGNEQYF TGTGCCAGCAGCTTTACAGGGGGCAACGAGCAGTACTTC
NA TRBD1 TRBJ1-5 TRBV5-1 CASSSQGGNQPQHF TGCGCCAGCAGCTCACAGGGGGGGAATCAGCCCCAGCATTTT
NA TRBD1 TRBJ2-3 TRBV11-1 CASSWDREGTQYF TGTGCCAGCAGCTGGGACAGGGAGGGTACGCAGTATTTT
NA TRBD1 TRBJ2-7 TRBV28 CASSRPGQSYEQYF TGTGCCAGCAGCCGACCGGGACAGAGCTACGAGCAGTACTTC
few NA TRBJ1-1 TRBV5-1 CASSRQEGTEAFF TGCGCCAGCAGCCGGCAGGAGGGCACTGAAGCTTTCTTT
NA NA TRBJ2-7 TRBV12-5 CASGKTGGAYEQYF TGTGCTAGTGGTAAAACAGGGGGGGCCTACGAGCAGTACTTC